This T cell receptor beta chain was recorded in a study of blood T cell repertoires in COVID-19. Trimming took 5 bases from V and 1 from J; bases not matched to a gene: 8. CDR1 and CDR2 from the germline V gene are MNHEY and SVGEGT. The CDR3 runs 16 residues. Repertoires were generated with immunoSEQ multiplex PCR, while TCRdb's copy carries only in-frame clones and drops some. This repertoire shows roughly 250,000 clones, around nine tenths found once; its top ten account for 1.5% to 2%. This rearrangement joins TRBV6-2 or TRBV6-3 to TRBJ1-3; 7 nucleotides align to TRBD1. This sequence originates from a woman aged 45-65 years who had recovered from COVID-19. Sequencing used PBMCs or T cells enriched from blood (not recorded which). CDR3 sequence (DNA): TGTGCCAGCAGTACGGGACAGCAAACATCTGGAAACACCATATATTTT. As protein: CASSTGQQTSGNTIYF.